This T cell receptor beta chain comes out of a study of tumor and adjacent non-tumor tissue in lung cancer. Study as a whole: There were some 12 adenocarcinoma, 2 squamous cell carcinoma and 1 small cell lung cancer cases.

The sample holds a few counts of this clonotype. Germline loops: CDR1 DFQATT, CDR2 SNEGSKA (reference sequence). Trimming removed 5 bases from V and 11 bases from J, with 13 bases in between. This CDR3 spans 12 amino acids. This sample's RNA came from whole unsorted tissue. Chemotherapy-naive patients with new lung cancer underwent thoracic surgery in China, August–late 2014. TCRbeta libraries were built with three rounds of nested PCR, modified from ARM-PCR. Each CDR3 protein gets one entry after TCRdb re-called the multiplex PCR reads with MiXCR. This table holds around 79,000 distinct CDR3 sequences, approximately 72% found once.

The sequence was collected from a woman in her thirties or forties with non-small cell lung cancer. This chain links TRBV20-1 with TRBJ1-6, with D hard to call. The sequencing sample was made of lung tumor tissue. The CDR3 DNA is TGCAGTGCTTATGTGGGAAATCCACCCCTCCACTTT. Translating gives CSAYVGNPPLHF.